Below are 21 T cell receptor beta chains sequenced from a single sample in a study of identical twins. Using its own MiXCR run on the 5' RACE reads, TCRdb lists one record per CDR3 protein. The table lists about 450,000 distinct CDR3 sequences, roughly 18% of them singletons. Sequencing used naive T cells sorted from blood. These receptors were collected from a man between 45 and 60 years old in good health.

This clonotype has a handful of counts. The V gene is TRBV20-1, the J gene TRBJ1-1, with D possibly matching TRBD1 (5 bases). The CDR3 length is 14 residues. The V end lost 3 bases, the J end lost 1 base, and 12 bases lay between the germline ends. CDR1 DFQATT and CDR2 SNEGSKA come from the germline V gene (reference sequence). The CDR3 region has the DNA TGCAGTGCTAGTGGCGGGGGGGGGAACACTGAAGCTTTCTTT. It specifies CSASGGGGNTEAFF.

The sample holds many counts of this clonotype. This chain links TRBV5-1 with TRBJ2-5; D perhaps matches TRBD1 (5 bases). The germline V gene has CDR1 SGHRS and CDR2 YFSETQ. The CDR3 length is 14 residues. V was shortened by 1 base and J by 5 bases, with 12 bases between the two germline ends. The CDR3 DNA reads TGCGCCAGCAGCTTGCCAGGGTCAGAGGAGACCCAGTACTTC. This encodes CASSLPGSEETQYF.

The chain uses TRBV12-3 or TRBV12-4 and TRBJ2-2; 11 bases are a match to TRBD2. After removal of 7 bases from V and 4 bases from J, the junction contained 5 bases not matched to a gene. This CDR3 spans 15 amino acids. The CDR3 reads CASKPGLAVTGELFF. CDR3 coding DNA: TGTGCCAGCAAACCGGGACTAGCGGTCACCGGGGAGCTGTTTTTT.

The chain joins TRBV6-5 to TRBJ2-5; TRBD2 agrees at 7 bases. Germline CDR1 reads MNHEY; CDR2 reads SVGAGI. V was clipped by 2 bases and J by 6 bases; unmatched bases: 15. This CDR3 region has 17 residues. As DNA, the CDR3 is TGTGCCAGCAGTTACATCCCCAGCGGGGTCCACCTTAAGACCCAGTACTTC. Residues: CASSYIPSGVHLKTQYF.

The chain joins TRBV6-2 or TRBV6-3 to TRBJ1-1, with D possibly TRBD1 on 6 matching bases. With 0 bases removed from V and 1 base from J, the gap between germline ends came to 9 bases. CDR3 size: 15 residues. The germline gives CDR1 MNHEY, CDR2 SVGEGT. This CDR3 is CASSYSRGRNTEAFF. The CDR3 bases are TGTGCCAGCAGTTACTCGAGGGGGAGGAACACTGAAGCTTTCTTT.

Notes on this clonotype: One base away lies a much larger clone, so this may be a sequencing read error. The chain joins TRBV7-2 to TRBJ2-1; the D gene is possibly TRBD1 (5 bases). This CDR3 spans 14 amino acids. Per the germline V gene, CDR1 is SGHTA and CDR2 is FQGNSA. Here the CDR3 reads CAGAGRNSYNGQFF. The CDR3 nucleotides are TGTGCCGGCGCAGGGCGGAATTCATACAATGGGCAGTTCTTC.

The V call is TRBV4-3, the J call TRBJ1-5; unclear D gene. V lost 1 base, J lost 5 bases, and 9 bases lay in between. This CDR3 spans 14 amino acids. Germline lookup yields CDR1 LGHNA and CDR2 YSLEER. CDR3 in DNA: TGCGCCAGCAGCCAAGGGGGAGGGTATCAGCCCCAGCATTTT. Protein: CASSQGGGYQPQHF.

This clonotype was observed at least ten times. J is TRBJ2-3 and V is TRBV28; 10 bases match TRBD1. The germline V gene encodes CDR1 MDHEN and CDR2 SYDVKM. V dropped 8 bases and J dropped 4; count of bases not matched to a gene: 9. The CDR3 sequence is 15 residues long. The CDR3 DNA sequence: TGTGCCAGCGGACTAGCCGGGACAGGGGCAGATACGCAGTATTTT. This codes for CASGLAGTGADTQYF.

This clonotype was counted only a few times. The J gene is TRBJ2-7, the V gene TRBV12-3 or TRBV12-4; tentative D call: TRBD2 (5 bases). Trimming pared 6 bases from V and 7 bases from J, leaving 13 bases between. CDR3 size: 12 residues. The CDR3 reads CASRLDRREQYF. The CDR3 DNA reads TGTGCCAGCAGATTGGATAGGAGGGAGCAGTACTTC.

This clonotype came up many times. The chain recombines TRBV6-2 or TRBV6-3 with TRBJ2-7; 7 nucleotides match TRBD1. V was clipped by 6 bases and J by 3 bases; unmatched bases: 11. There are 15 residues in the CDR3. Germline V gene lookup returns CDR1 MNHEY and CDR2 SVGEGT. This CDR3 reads CASREEGATFYEQYF. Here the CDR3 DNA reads TGTGCCAGCAGGGAAGAGGGGGCTACCTTCTACGAGCAGTACTTC.

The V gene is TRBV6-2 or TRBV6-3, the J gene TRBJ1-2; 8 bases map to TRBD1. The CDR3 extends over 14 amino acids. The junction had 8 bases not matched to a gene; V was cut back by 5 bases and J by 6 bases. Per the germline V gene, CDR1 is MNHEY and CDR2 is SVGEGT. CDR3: CASSKGDRIDGYTF. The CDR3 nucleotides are TGTGCCAGCAGTAAAGGGGACAGGATCGATGGCTACACCTTC.

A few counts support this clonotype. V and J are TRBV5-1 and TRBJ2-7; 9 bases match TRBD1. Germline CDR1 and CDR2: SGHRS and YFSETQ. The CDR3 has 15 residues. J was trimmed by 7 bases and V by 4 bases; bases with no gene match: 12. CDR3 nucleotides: TGCGCCAGCAGCGCACCGGGACAGGGCCTGCGGGAGCAGTACTTC. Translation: CASSAPGQGLREQYF.

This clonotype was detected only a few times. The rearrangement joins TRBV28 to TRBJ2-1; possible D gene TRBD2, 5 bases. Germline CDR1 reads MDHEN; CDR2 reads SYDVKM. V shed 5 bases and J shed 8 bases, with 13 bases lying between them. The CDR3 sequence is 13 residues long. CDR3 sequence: CASSPTRIYEQFF. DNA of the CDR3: TGTGCCAGCAGTCCAACTAGAATCTATGAGCAGTTCTTC.

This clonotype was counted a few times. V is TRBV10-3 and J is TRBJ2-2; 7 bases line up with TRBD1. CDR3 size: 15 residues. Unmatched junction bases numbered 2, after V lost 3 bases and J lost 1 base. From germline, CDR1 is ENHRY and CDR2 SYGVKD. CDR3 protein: CAISDRGLNTGELFF. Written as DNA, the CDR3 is TGTGCCATCAGTGACAGGGGGTTGAACACCGGGGAGCTGTTTTTT.

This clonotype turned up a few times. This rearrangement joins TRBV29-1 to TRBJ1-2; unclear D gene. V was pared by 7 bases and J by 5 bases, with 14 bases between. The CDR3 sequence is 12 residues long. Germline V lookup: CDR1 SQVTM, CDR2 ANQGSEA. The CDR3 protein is CSAALEFYGYTF. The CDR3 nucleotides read TGCAGCGCCGCGTTAGAGTTTTATGGCTACACCTTC.

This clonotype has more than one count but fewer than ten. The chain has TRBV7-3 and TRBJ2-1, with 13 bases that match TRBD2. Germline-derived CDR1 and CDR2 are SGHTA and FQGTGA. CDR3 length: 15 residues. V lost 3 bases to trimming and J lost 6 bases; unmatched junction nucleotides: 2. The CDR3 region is CASSFGLAGVNEQFF. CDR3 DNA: TGTGCCAGCAGCTTTGGACTAGCGGGAGTCAATGAGCAGTTCTTC. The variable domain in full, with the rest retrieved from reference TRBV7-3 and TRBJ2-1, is GAGVSQTPSNKVTEKGKYVELRCDPISGHTALYWYRQSLGQGPEFLIYFQGTGAADDSGLPNDRFFAVRPEGSVSTLKIQRTERGDSAVYLCASSFGLAGVNEQFFGPGTRLTVL.

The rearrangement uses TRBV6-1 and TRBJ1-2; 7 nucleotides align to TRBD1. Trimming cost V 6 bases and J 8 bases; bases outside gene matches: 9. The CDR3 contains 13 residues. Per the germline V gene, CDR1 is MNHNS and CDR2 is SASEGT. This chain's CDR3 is CASRTYRGGGYTF. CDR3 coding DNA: TGTGCCAGCAGAACATACAGGGGCGGGGGCTACACCTTC.

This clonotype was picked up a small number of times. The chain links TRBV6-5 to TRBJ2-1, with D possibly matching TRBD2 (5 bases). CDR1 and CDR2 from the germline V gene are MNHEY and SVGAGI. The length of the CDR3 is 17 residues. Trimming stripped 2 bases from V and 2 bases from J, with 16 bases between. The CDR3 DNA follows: TGTGCCAGCAGTTACAGTGGGCTAGCTGTGACCTACAATGAGCAGTTCTTC. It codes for CASSYSGLAVTYNEQFF.

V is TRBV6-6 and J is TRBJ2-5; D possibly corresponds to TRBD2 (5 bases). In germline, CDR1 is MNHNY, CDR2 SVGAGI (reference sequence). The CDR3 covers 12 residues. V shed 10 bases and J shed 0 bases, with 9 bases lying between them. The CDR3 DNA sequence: TGTGCCACCTGGACTTACCAAGAGACCCAGTACTTC. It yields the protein CATWTYQETQYF.

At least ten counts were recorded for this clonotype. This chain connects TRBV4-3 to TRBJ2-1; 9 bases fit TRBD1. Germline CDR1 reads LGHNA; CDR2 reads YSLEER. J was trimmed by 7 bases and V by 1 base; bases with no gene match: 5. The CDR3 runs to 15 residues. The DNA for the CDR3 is TGCGCCAGCAGCCAAGCTCCGGACAGGGGAAATGAGCAGTTCTTC. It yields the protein CASSQAPDRGNEQFF.

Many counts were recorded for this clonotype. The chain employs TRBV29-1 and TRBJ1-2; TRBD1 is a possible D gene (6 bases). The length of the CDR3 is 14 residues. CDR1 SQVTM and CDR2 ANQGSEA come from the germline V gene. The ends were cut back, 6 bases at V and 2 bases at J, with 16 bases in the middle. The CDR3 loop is CSVDVQGSNYGYTF. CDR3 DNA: TGCAGCGTGGACGTCCAGGGGTCAAACTATGGCTACACCTTC.